The 10 T cell receptor beta chains below were found in one sample sequenced in a study of CD39 and CD103 CD8 tumor-infiltrating T cells. The data were produced by immunoSEQ multiplex PCR, yet TCRdb's version contains in-frame clones alone and is incomplete. The sample records about 15,000 clones, about nine tenths being singletons. Input material: CD8+ T cells sorted from blood. Subset given: total memory CD8 T cells (CD45RA-CCR7+/-) from blood or uninvolved lymph node. The receptors here all came from a human donor with head and neck squamous cell carcinoma.

About this clone itself: One end of the junction fails to match germline, which may point to a read error. The chain links TRBV19 to TRBJ1-1, with unresolved D. The CDR3 is 13 residues long. Germline CDR1 LNHDA, CDR2 SQIVND (reference sequence). CDR3 DNA: TGTGCCAGTGGTATTGTAAGCGGCACTGAAGCTTTCTTT. Translation: CASGIVSGTEAFF.

CDR3 sequence reads: CASSQDRAGTPYGYTF. The DNA for the CDR3 is TGCGCCAGCAGCCAAGATCGGGCAGGGACCCCCTATGGCTACACCTTC. The rearrangement joins TRBV4-1 to TRBJ1-2; D is perhaps TRBD1 (5 bases). With 0 bases removed from V and 4 bases from J, the gap between germline ends came to 15 bases. The CDR3 contains 16 residues. Germline V gene data show CDR1 as MGHRA and CDR2 as YSYEKL.

V usage is TRBV5-1 and J usage is TRBJ2-2; D gene unclear. Germline V gene sequence: CDR1 SGHRS, CDR2 YFSETQ. The CDR3 spans 13 residues. V gave up 5 bases and J gave up 5 bases, with 10 bases separating them. The CDR3 bases are TGCGCCAGCAGGATCGGTGGAACCGGGGAGCTGTTTTTT. As protein: CASRIGGTGELFF.

The V gene is TRBV28, the J gene TRBJ2-1; D gene unclear. The V and J ends lost 6 bases and 2 bases respectively, with 14 bases between them. Germline loops: CDR1 MDHEN, CDR2 SYDVKM. The CDR3 sequence is 15 residues long. Here the CDR3 reads CASSPPGPTYNEQFF. The CDR3 nucleotides read TGTGCCAGCAGCCCCCCTGGACCCACCTACAATGAGCAGTTCTTC.

Written as DNA, the CDR3 is TGTGCCAGCAGCCAAGAGGGCTGGGTCATGAACACTGAAGCTTTCTTT. It is translated as CASSQEGWVMNTEAFF. This chain uses TRBV14 with TRBJ1-1; no clear D. The CDR3 spans 16 residues. Trimming stripped 0 bases from V and 0 bases from J, with 11 bases between. Looked up from germline, CDR1 is SGHDN and CDR2 is FVKESK.

The J gene is TRBJ1-2, the V gene TRBV27; D gene unclear. Between the trimmed V and J ends, which lost 5 bases and 2 bases, there was a span of 12 bases. The CDR3 is 14 amino acids. The germline V gene has CDR1 MNHEY and CDR2 SMNVEV (reference sequence). The CDR3 sequence is CASSHGGQNYGYTF. As DNA, the CDR3 is TGTGCCAGCAGTCACGGAGGTCAGAACTATGGCTACACCTTC.

This rearrangement joins TRBV5-4 to TRBJ2-1; D call uncertain. Trimming pared 0 bases from V and 2 bases from J, leaving 9 bases between. Germline CDR1 reads SGHNT; CDR2 reads YYREEE (reference sequence). The CDR3 spans 15 residues. CDR3 coding DNA: TGTGCCAGCAGCTTGGTGGTCTCCGCCTACAATGAGCAGTTCTTC. It translates to CASSLVVSAYNEQFF.

CDR3 sequence: CASSLSAGGYEQYF. The CDR3, as DNA: TGTGCCAGCAGCTTGAGCGCGGGGGGATACGAGCAGTACTTC. The chain carries TRBV5-6 and TRBJ2-7, with 8 bases lining up with TRBD2. This CDR3 is built from 14 residues. V dropped 1 base and J dropped 4; count of bases not matched to a gene: 4. From germline, CDR1 is SGHDT and CDR2 YYEEEE.

The chain carries TRBV7-9 and TRBJ1-1; D might be TRBD1 (5 bases). Trimming took 5 bases from V and 6 from J, leaving 28 bases between them. The CDR3 has 18 amino acids. Germline values: CDR1 SEHNR, CDR2 FQNEAQ (reference sequence). The CDR3 sequence: CASSPRETEDNRRSEAFF. CDR3 nucleotides: TGTGCCAGCAGCCCGAGGGAGACAGAGGACAACCGTAGATCTGAAGCTTTCTTT.

The chain recombines TRBV10-3 with TRBJ2-7; D call uncertain. CDR3 size: 14 residues. CDR1 ENHRY and CDR2 SYGVKD come from the germline V gene. V lost 6 bases, J lost 3 bases, and 15 bases lay in between. Here the CDR3 reads CAISSQGPNYEQYF. CDR3 in DNA: TGTGCCATCAGCAGCCAAGGACCGAACTACGAGCAGTACTTC.